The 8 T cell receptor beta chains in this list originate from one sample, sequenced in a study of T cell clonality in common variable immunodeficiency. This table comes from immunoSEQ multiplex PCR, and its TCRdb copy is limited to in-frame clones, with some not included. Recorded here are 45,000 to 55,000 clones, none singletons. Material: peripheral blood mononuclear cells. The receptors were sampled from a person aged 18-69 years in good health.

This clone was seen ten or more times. Partial CDR3 DNA: TGCGCCAGCAGCTTGGCGGTGACAGGGAACTATGGC. It translates to CASSLAVTGNYG. The entire CDR3 protein is CASSLAVTGNYGYTF. This chain links TRBV5-1 with TRBJ1-2; 7 bases map to TRBD1. The DNA ends 3 residues before the CDR3 does, and the rest of the CDR3 is filled in from the germline J gene. The length of the CDR3 is 15 residues. Germline assignment: CDR1 SGHRS and CDR2 YFSETQ. Trimming at V came to 0 bases and at J to 2 bases, leaving 4 bases not matched to a gene.

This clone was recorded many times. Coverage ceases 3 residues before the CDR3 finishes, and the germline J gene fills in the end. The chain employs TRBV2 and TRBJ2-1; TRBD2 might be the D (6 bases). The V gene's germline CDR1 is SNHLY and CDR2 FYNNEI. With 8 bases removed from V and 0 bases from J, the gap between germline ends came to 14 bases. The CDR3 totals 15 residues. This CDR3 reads CASVSSGPSYNEQFF. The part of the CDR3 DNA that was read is TGTGCCAGCGTTTCAAGCGGGCCCTCCTACAATGAG.

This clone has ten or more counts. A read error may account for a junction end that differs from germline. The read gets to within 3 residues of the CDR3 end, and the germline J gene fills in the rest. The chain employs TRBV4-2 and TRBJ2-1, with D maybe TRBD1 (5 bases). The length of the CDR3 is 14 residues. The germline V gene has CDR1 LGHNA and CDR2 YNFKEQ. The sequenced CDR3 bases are TGCGCCAGCAGCCCAACAGGTTTCTTCAATGAG. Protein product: CASSPTGFFNE. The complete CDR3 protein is CASSPTGFFNEQFF.

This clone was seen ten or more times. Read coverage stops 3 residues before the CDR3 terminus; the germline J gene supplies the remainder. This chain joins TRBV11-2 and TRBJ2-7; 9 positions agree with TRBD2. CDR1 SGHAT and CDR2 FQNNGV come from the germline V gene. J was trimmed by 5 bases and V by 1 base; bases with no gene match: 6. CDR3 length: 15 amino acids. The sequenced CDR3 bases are TGTGCCAGCAGCTTAGGGGCTAGCGGGACCCACGAG. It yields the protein CASSLGASGTHE. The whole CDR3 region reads CASSLGASGTHEQYF.

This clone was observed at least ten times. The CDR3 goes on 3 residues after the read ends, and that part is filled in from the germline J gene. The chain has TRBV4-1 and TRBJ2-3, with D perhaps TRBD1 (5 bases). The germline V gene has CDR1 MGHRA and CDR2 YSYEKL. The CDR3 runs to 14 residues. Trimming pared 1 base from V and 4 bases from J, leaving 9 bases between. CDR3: CASSQGQGPDTQYF. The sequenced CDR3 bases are TGCGCCAGCAGCCAAGGGCAGGGTCCAGATACG.

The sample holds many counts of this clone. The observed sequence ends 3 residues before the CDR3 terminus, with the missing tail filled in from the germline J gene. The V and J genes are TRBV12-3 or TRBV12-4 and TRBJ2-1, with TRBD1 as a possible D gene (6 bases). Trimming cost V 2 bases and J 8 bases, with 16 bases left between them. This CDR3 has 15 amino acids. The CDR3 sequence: CASSLNGGPTDEQFF. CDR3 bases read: TGTGCCAGCAGTTTAAATGGGGGCCCAACAGATGAG.

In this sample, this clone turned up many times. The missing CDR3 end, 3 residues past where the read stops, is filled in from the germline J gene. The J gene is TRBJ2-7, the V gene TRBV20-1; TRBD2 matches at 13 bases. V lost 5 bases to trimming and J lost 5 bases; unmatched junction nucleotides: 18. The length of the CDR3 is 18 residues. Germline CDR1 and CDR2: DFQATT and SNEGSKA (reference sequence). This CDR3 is CSAGEGLAGPERLNEQYF. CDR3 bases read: TGCAGTGCTGGGGAGGGACTAGCGGGACCTGAGCGGCTGAACGAG.

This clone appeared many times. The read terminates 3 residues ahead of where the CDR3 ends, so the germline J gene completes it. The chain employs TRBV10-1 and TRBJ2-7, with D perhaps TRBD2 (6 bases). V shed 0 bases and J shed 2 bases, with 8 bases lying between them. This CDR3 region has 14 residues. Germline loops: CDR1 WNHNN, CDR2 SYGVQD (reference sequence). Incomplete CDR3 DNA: TGCGCCAGCAGTGAGTCCGGAGGGGCCTACGAG. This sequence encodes CASSESGGAYE. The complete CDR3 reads CASSESGGAYEQYF.